This TCR beta chain was observed in a study of cytomegalovirus exposure and HLA in healthy donors. Study-level points and caveats: Associated with cytomegalovirus, according to the listing, were 150 to 200 TCR beta chains.

The PCR had 60 Vbeta and 13 Jbeta primers. Only in-frame clones appear in the TCRdb table, and some are missing; sequencing was by immunoSEQ multiplex PCR. The profile shows around 90,000 clones, around nine tenths of them singletons. CDR1 and CDR2 from the germline V gene are SGHAT and FQNNGV. Losses at the gene ends were 5 bases for V and 10 bases for J; bases not matched to a gene: 6. The CDR3 runs to 12 residues. As to this clone: Its target is unknown.

The sample was PBMCs. This TCR came from a young man in good health and CMV-seropositive. V is TRBV11-2 and J is TRBJ1-1; 8 bases match TRBD1. CDR3 protein: CASSAQGAGAFF. The CDR3 DNA reads TGTGCCAGCAGCGCCCAGGGGGCGGGAGCTTTCTTT.